One and the same sample provided the 20 T cell receptor beta chains below, sequenced in a study of T cell responses to AZD1222 COVID-19 vaccine. Here immunoSEQ multiplex PCR was the method, and the copy in TCRdb shows in-frame clones only, minus some. The data show about 76,000 clones, 70% to 90% seen once. Source: peripheral blood, taken on day 0 of AZD1222 vaccination. All receptors derive from an adult in good health.

This clone was seen a few times. This chain links TRBV28 with TRBJ1-5; D not resolved. With 6 bases removed from V and 4 bases from J, the gap between germline ends came to 19 bases. Looked up from germline, CDR1 is MDHEN and CDR2 is SYDVKM. CDR3 length equals 16 residues. The CDR3 coding sequence is TGTGCCAGCAGCACACCACGGATTCGAAGTAATCAGCCCCAGCATTTT. It encodes CASSTPRIRSNQPQHF. Looking up the rest from reference TRBV28 and TRBJ1-5 gives the full variable domain: DVKVTQSSRYLVKRTGEKVFLECVQDMDHENMFWYRQDPGLGLRLIYFSYDVKMKEKGDIPEGYSVSREKKERFSLILESASTNQTSMYLCASSTPRIRSNQPQHFGDGTRLSIL.

V gene TRBV19 combines with J gene TRBJ2-3; D is possibly TRBD2 (6 bases). Germline CDR1 is LNHDA and CDR2 is SQIVND (reference sequence). This CDR3 has 15 amino acids. V lost 5 bases and J 2 bases, leaving 14 bases between the germline ends. DNA of the CDR3: TGTGCCAGTAGTTCGGGACTGGGCCCCACAGATACGCAGTATTTT. Protein: CASSSGLGPTDTQYF.

The rearrangement links TRBV5-5 to TRBJ2-5; maybe TRBD2 (6 bases). Germline CDR1 reads SGHKS; CDR2 reads YYEKEE (reference sequence). The CDR3 length is 16 residues. The germline V and J ends were trimmed by 4 bases and 2 bases, with 18 bases remaining between them. CDR3 protein: CASSLGGVGMQETQYF. DNA for the CDR3: TGTGCCAGCAGCCTGGGGGGTGTGGGGATGCAAGAGACCCAGTACTTC.

The chain carries TRBV7-8 and TRBJ1-5, with TRBD1 identical over 7 bases. V was clipped by 5 bases and J by 2 bases; unmatched bases: 9. Germline V lookup: CDR1 SGHVS, CDR2 FQNEAQ. The CDR3 runs to 16 residues. CDR3 sequence: CASSTDRVGGNQPQHF. CDR3 DNA sequence: TGTGCCAGCAGCACAGACAGGGTCGGGGGCAATCAGCCCCAGCATTTT.

V gene TRBV7-9 combines with J gene TRBJ2-4; D is undetermined. Trimming took off 1 base at V and 9 bases at J, with 10 bases between the two ends. Germline-derived CDR1 and CDR2 are SEHNR and FQNEAQ (reference sequence). This CDR3 spans 13 amino acids. For the CDR3, the DNA is TGTGCCAGCAGCTTAGTGGCAAACAGCATTCAGTACTTC. Its translation is CASSLVANSIQYF.

V usage is TRBV5-6 and J usage is TRBJ2-7; TRBD1 matches at 12 bases. CDR3 length equals 15 residues. Germline CDR1 and CDR2: SGHDT and YYEEEE. Trimming removed 4 bases from V and 6 bases from J; junction bases left unmatched: 8. CDR3 residues: CASSDRDRGPLEQYV. CDR3 coding DNA: TGTGCCAGCAGCGATCGGGACAGGGGGCCCCTCGAGCAGTACGTC.

The chain employs TRBV30 and TRBJ1-1; tentative D call: TRBD1 (5 bases). The V gene's germline CDR1 is GTSNPN and CDR2 SVGIG (reference sequence). Trimming removed 2 bases at V and 3 bases at J, with 16 bases between. The length of the CDR3 is 15 residues. CDR3 amino acids: CAWSPTSWGDTEAFF. The DNA of the CDR3 is TGTGCCTGGAGTCCCACGTCTTGGGGCGACACTGAAGCTTTCTTT.

This clone was detected ten times or more. Different DNA sequences within this sample yield the same CDR3. The chain carries TRBV7-2 and TRBJ1-1, with a weak D call TRBD1 (5 bases). Germline CDR1 reads SGHTA; CDR2 reads FQGNSA. CDR3 length: 13 residues. With 3 bases removed from V and 1 base from J, the gap between germline ends came to 6 bases. CDR3: CASSFQGNTEAFF. The CDR3 DNA follows: TGTGCCAGCAGCTTCCAGGGGAACACTGAAGCTTTCTTT.

The rearrangement uses TRBV5-1 and TRBJ1-2; weak D call: TRBD1 (5 bases). Looked up from germline, CDR1 is SGHRS and CDR2 is YFSETQ. The CDR3 sequence is 15 residues long. V was shortened by 0 bases and J by 5 bases, with 14 bases between the two germline ends. This CDR3 reads CASSLAGISLYGYTF. The DNA of the CDR3 is TGCGCCAGCAGCTTGGCAGGGATTAGCCTATATGGCTACACCTTC.

The chain employs TRBV28 and TRBJ1-1; tentatively, D is TRBD1 (6 bases). V was clipped by 7 bases and J by 2 bases, with 11 bases between them. The germline CDR1 and CDR2 sequences are MDHEN and SYDVKM. The CDR3 totals 13 residues. CDR3 protein: CASKQGINTEAFF. The CDR3 DNA sequence: TGTGCCAGCAAGCAGGGGATCAACACTGAAGCTTTCTTT.

The V gene is TRBV19, the J gene TRBJ2-1, with a tentative D call TRBD1 (6 bases). CDR1 and CDR2 (germline): LNHDA, SQIVND (reference sequence). Trimming took off 3 bases at V and 3 bases at J, with 12 bases between the two ends. The CDR3 loop spans 15 amino acids. The CDR3 coding sequence is TGTGCCAGTAGTATCCCACGGGACAACTACAATGAGCAGTTCTTC. Its protein is CASSIPRDNYNEQFF.

This chain connects TRBV28 to TRBJ1-2; 7 nucleotides align to TRBD1. Per germline, CDR1 MDHEN and CDR2 SYDVKM. The CDR3 covers 16 residues. V shed 7 bases and J 4 bases; nucleotides not matched to a gene: 15. The CDR3 protein is CASTGSAGGGIYGYTF. As DNA, the CDR3 is TGTGCCAGCACGGGGAGTGCAGGGGGAGGAATCTATGGCTACACCTTC.

The chain joins TRBV7-9 to TRBJ2-3; TRBD2 is a possible D gene (6 bases). CDR3 length: 15 residues. Per the germline V gene, CDR1 is SEHNR and CDR2 is FQNEAQ (reference sequence). Trimming took off 3 bases at V and 2 bases at J, with 12 bases between the two ends. CDR3 in amino acids: CASSLGDSFTDTQYF. The CDR3 nucleotides are TGTGCCAGCAGCTTGGGGGACTCCTTCACAGATACGCAGTATTTT.

The CDR3 loop reads CASGSGGGFYNEQFF. Written as DNA, the CDR3 is TGTGCCAGCGGGAGCGGGGGTGGTTTCTACAATGAGCAGTTCTTC. The chain recombines TRBV7-9 with TRBJ2-1; TRBD2 matches 8 bases. After removal of 8 bases from V and 3 bases from J, the junction contained 9 bases not matched to a gene. This CDR3 spans 15 amino acids. Germline loops: CDR1 SEHNR, CDR2 FQNEAQ (reference sequence).

This clone was seen once. This sequence joins TRBV19 and TRBJ1-6; D remains unclear. With 5 bases removed from V and 1 base from J, the gap between germline ends came to 9 bases. Looked up from germline, CDR1 is LNHDA and CDR2 is SQIVND (reference sequence). CDR3 length: 15 amino acids. CDR3 nucleotide sequence: TGTGCCAGTAGTTCCCGGGATTCCTATAATTCACCCCTCCACTTT. It codes for CASSSRDSYNSPLHF. Variable domain in full (rest from reference TRBV19 and TRBJ1-6): DGGITQSPKYLFRKEGQNVTLSCEQNLNHDAMYWYRQDPGQGLRLIYYSQIVNDFQKGDIAEGYSVSREKKESFPLTVTSAQKNPTAFYLCASSSRDSYNSPLHFGNGTRLTVT.

This sequence joins TRBV7-9 and TRBJ2-3; TRBD1 agrees at 10 bases. Germline loops: CDR1 SEHNR, CDR2 FQNEAQ (reference sequence). The J segment lost 3 bases and the V segment lost 3 bases, leaving 0 bases of the junction unmatched. This CDR3 has 14 residues. The CDR3 DNA sequence: TGTGCCAGCAGCTTGGGACAGGGGACAGATACGCAGTATTTT. It yields the protein CASSLGQGTDTQYF.

The chain couples TRBV19 to TRBJ1-4, with 7 nucleotides matching TRBD1. CDR1 and CDR2 from the germline V gene are LNHDA and SQIVND (reference sequence). V lost 5 bases and J lost 8; bases outside the gene matches: 11. CDR3 length equals 15 residues. CDR3 loop: CASSPFSRTGEKLFF. For the CDR3, the DNA is TGTGCCAGTAGTCCGTTCTCCCGGACAGGAGAAAAACTGTTTTTT. Full variable domain (outside the CDR3, taken from reference TRBV19 and TRBJ1-4): DGGITQSPKYLFRKEGQNVTLSCEQNLNHDAMYWYRQDPGQGLRLIYYSQIVNDFQKGDIAEGYSVSREKKESFPLTVTSAQKNPTAFYLCASSPFSRTGEKLFFGSGTQLSVL.

The chain uses TRBV20-1 and TRBJ1-2; D possibly corresponds to TRBD1 (6 bases). This CDR3 is 13 amino acids long. Trimming took off 3 bases at V and 8 bases at J, with 16 bases between the two ends. The V gene's germline CDR1 is DFQATT and CDR2 SNEGSKA (reference sequence). The CDR3 nucleotides read TGCAGTGCTAGTCCCCAAACAGGGCAGGGCTACACCTTC. This sequence encodes CSASPQTGQGYTF.

The chain recombines TRBV6-2 or TRBV6-3 with TRBJ2-3; 7 bases line up with TRBD2. The ends lost 2 bases at V and 4 bases at J; junction bases unmatched: 3. Germline V gene data show CDR1 as MNHEY and CDR2 as SVGEGT. CDR3 size: 14 residues. The CDR3 bases are TGTGCCAGCAGTTACGGGCTAGCGGCAGATACGCAGTATTTT. Its protein is CASSYGLAADTQYF.

The genes are TRBV27 and TRBJ2-1; 12 nucleotides match TRBD2. Germline CDR1 reads MNHEY; CDR2 reads SMNVEV (reference sequence). The CDR3 sequence is 15 residues long. The V segment lost 7 bases and the J segment 7 bases; nucleotides outside the gene matches: 8. In nucleotides, the CDR3 is TGTGCCAGCACCGCGCTAGCGGGAGGGGGAAATGAGCAGTTCTTC. It specifies CASTALAGGGNEQFF.